This T cell receptor beta chain was recorded in a study of neurological immune-mediated disorders (dated by TCRdb to the late 2010s). Study-level background: Among the 35 or so multiple sclerosis patients, relapsing-remitting MS was present in roughly 30 and secondary progressive MS was present in 3. Peripheral blood TCR-beta repertoires from patients with HTLV-I-associated myelopathy (HAM/TSP), patients with multiple sclerosis, and healthy controls were compared in the study using UMI-based sequencing. Longitudinal samples, technical triplicates and paired sorted CD4+ and CD8+ T-cell subsets, alongside PBMC samples, were included among the roughly 97 TCR-beta libraries. Of the approximately 66 subjects in the cohort, roughly 14 were HAM/TSP patients, some 34 were multiple sclerosis patients, and some 20 were healthy controls.

The paper as a whole reports these results and caveats: No association of the MS cluster with clinical or MRI features was observed, and the need for larger cohorts was stated by the authors. No identical CDR3 amino acid sequences were shared among expanded clones across subjects, suggesting private TCR-beta repertoires in all groups. TCR clonal expansion was highest in HAM/TSP patients and lowest in MS patients, with MS patients falling below even healthy controls. In a phylogenetic analysis, the repertoires of 18 out of 34 MS patients fell into a single cluster of related CDR3 sequences, pointing to a possible signature at the repertoire level.

cDNA was synthesized by template-switch 5'RACE using a primer carrying a 10-nucleotide random unique molecular identifier by which each TCR transcript was tagged. Over 200 million TCR-beta sequences, covering 15-18 subjects, were produced in each sequencing run. The RNeasy kit was used for extraction of total RNA. TCR-beta VDJ regions were amplified with primers for the TCR constant region and the 5'RACE anchor, using the KAPA Real-time Library Amplification kit. Sample indexes and Illumina adaptors were added in a first PCR, after which library yield was increased in a second PCR. After Ampure bead purification, the TCR product of roughly 650 bp was size-selected on a 2% E-gel SizeSelection system. Before pooling, library quality was checked on a Bioanalyzer, concentration was measured with Qubit, and libraries were quantified with the Kapa Library Quantification kit. Libraries were sequenced paired-end 2 x 150 bp on an Illumina HiSeq 2500. To increase sequence diversity, roughly 25-31% phiX was spiked into each library pool. The paper's processing steps were these. Quality-filtered reads were processed with the UMI-based MiGEC pipeline, which removed over 75% of raw TCR sequences during error correction. VDJ genes were aligned to IMGT germline references, and each clonotype was defined by a unique CDR3 amino acid sequence together with V-J genes. Clonal expansion, Shannon diversity and CDR3 relatedness (CalcPairwiseDistances, ClusterSamples) were evaluated with VDJtools, and phylogenetic trees were built with CLCbio workbench. Using coefficient-of-variation modelling across technical triplicates, the study counted a clone as expanded if it had at least 8 unique UMIs. In-frame beta chains were kept once TCRdb had trimmed the public reads at Q25 with fastp and called clones with MiXCR. Rows are unified per CDR3 protein, each entry keeping the most common DNA and genes. The V and J calls shown here were made by TCRdb, not taken from the authors' results. The sample includes about 62,000 distinct CDR3 sequences, with 3% to 4% observed a single time. The biggest ten clones account for roughly 2.3% of the sample.

Measured from the cysteine to the phenylalanine, the CDR3 is 15 residues long. Left in the record is the CDR3 DNA by itself, 45 bases read in frame from the first base. V is pared back by 4 bases and J by 2 bases, with 13 bases lying between the germline termini. Unsorted PBMC libraries were generated from 2 million PBMCs stored in RNAlater at -80 °C until RNA extraction. The multiple sclerosis patients were enrolled in a US clinical protocol that evaluated disease progression with magnetic resonance imaging. PBMCs were separated from peripheral blood using Ficoll-Hypaque density gradient centrifugation and then cryopreserved in liquid nitrogen. This clonotype was seen many times. Which antigen it targets is not known. No much larger clone is present one base from it, and per-base qualities are unavailable.

The V and J genes are TRBV12-3 or TRBV12-4 and TRBJ2-3, with the D gene too uncertain to name. The sequence was obtained from a woman between 45 and 65 years old with multiple sclerosis. What was sequenced was PBMCs. The CDR3 here reads CASSSGVLDTDTQYF. The nucleotides are TGTGCCAGCAGTTCTGGGGTGTTGGACACAGATACGCAGTATTTT.